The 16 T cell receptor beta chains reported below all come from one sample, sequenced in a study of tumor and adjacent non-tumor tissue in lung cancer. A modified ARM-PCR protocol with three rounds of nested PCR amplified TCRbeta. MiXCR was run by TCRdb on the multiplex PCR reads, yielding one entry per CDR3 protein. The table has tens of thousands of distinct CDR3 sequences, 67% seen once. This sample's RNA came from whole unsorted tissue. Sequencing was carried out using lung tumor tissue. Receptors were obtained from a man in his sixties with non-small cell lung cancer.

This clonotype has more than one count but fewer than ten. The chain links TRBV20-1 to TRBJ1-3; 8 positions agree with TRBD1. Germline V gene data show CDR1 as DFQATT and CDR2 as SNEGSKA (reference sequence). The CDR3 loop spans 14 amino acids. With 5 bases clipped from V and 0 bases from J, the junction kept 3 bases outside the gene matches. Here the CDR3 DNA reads TGCAGTGCTGGGGACAGGAGCTCTGGAAACACCATATATTTT. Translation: CSAGDRSSGNTIYF.

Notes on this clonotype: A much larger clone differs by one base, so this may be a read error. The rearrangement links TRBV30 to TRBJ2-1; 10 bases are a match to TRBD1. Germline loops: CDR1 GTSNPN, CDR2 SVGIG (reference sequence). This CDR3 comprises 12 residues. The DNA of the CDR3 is TGTGACTTCCCACCGGGGACAGGGGTGCAGTTCTTC. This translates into CDFPPGTGVQFF.

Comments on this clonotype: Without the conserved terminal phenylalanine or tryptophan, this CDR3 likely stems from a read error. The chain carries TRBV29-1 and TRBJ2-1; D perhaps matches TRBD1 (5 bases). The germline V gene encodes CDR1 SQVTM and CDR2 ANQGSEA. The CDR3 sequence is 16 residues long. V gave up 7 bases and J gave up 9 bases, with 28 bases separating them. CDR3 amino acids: CSANETTQGGMGEQFL. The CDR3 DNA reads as TGCAGCGCTAACGAGACCACGCAGGGTGGCATGGGTGAGCAGTTCTTA.

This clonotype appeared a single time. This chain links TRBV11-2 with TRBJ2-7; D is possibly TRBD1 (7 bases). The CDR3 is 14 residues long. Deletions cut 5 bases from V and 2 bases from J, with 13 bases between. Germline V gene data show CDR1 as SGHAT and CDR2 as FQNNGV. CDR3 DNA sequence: TGTGCCAGCAGCCCTAGCAGGGGGGCCTACGAGCAGTACTTC. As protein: CASSPSRGAYEQYF.

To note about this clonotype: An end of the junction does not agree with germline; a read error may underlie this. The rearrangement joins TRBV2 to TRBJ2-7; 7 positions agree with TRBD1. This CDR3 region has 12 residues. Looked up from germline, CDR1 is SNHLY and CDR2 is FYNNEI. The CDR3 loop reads CVSSFDRVEQYF. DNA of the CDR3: TGTGTCAGCAGTTTCGACAGGGTAGAGCAGTACTTC.

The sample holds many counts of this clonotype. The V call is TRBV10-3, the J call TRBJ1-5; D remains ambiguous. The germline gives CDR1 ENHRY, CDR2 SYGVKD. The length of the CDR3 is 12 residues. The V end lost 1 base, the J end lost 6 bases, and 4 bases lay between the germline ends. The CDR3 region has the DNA TGTGCCATCAGTGAGTACAGTCAGCCCCAGCATTTT. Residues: CAISEYSQPQHF.

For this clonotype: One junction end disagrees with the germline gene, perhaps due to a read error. The CDR3 DNA reads TGTGTCAGCAGCCTTCGTTCGACTAGCGGGGGATATGAGCAGTTCTTT. Protein: CVSSLRSTSGGYEQFF. The chain has TRBV11-1 and TRBJ2-1; 12 bases match TRBD2. Per the germline V gene, CDR1 is SGHAT and CDR2 is FQDESV (reference sequence). The CDR3 runs to 16 residues.

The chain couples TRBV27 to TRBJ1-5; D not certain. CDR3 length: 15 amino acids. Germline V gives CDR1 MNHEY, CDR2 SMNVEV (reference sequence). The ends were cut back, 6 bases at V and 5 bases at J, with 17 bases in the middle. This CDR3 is CASSLSGRGYQPQHF. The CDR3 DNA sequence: TGTGCCAGCAGCTTAAGTGGTCGCGGCTATCAGCCCCAGCATTTT.

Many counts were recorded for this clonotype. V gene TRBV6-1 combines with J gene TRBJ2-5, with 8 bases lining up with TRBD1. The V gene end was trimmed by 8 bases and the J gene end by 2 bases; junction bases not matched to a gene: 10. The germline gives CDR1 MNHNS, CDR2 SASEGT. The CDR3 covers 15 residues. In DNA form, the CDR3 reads TGTGCCAGCGCATTTACGCGGACAGGGCAAGAGACCCAGTACTTC. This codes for CASAFTRTGQETQYF.

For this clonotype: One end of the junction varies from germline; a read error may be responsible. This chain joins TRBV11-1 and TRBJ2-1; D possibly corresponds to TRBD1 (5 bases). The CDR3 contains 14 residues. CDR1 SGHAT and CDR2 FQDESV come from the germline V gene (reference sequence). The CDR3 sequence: CASSLWYRTNEQFF. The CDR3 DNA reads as TGTGCCAGCAGCTTATGGTACAGGACCAATGAGCAATTCTTC. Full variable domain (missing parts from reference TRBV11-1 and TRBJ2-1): EAEVAQSPRYKITEKSQAVAFWCDPISGHATLYWYRQILGQGPELLVQFQDESVVDDSQLPKDRFSAERLKGVDSTLKIQPAELGDSAMYLCASSLWYRTNEQFFGPGTRLTVL.

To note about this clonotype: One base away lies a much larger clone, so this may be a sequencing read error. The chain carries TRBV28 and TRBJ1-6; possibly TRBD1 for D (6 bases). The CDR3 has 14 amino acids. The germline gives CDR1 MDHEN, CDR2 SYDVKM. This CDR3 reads CASRTGRWGSRLHF. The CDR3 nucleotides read TGTGCCAGCAGGACAGGCAGATGGGGATCACGCCTCCACTTT.

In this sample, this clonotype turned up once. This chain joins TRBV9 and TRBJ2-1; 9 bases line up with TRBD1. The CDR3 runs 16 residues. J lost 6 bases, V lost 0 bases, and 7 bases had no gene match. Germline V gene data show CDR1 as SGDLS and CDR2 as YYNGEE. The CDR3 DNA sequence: TGTGCCAGCAGCGTAGCGGGGACAGGGAGGGGCAATGAGCAGTTCTTC. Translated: CASSVAGTGRGNEQFF. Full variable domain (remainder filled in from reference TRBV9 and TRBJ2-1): DSGVTQTPKHLITATGQRVTLRCSPRSGDLSVYWYQQSLDQGLQFLIQYYNGEERAKGNILERFSAQQFPDLHSELNLSSLELGDSALYFCASSVAGTGRGNEQFFGPGTRLTVL.

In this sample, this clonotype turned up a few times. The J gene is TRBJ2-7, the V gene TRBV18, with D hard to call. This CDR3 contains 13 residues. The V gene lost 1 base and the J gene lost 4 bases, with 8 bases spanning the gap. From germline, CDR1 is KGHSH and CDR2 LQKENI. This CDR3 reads CASSPRGPYEQYF. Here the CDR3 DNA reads TGTGCCAGCTCACCACGTGGACCATACGAGCAGTACTTC.

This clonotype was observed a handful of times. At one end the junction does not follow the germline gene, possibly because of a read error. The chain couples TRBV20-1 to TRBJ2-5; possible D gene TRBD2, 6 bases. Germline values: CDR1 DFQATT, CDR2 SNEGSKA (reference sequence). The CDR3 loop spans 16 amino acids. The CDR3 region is CSARFSGRRKKDTQYF. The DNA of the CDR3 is TGTAGTGCTAGGTTTAGCGGCAGGCGGAAGAAAGATACCCAGTACTTC.

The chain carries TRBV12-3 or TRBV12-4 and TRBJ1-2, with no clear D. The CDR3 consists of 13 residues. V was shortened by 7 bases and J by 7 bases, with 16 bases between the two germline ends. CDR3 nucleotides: TGTGCCAGCAATTTGGGTCAGAGCGGTGGCTACACCTTC. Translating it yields CASNLGQSGGYTF.

The CDR3 DNA follows: TGTGCTAACAGGGGCAGAGAGCAGTACTTC. Encoded protein: CANRGREQYF. This chain joins TRBV6-1 and TRBJ2-7; 7 nucleotides line up with TRBD1. The CDR3 length is 10 residues. CDR1 and CDR2 from the germline V gene are MNHNS and SASEGT.